This TCR beta chain was sequenced during a study of shared clonotypes between healthy human individuals (dated by TCRdb to the early 2020s). Looking at the study overall: A couple of women and a few men aged 18 to 49 years were included in the cohort. Between about 0.9 and 8.9 billion PBMCs per donor were obtained by leukapheresis. Libraries were prepared and TCR repertoires were sequenced by different laboratories using diverse techniques, in order to increase sequencing depth and limit assay-specific biases. To estimate repertoire size and how much clonotype sharing occurs between individuals, the study deeply sequenced the blood TCR repertoires of about five healthy adults. Per donor, three plates each were used for CD4 naive and CD4 memory, two for CD8 naive, and one for CD8 memory. The paper as a whole reports these results and caveats: Compared with non-shared clonotypes, the clonotypes found in all four sorted-subset donors had higher generation probabilities. Pairwise subsampling led to the expectation that sequencing depth would affect the degree of clonotype sharing among donors. Across a handful of donors, approximately 5% of naive CD4, approximately 3.6% of naive CD8, roughly 2.2% of memory CD4, and 0.4% of memory CD8 clonotypes were shared. Estimated clonotype richness was generally larger for naive than for memory subsets. Sampling was limited to blood, and TCR repertoires in tissue likely differ from TCR repertoires in blood. Rarefaction of sorted-subset datasets indicated incomplete sequencing despite the large sequencing depth. Because the study included a small number of donors, the genetic and exposure-history diversity represented was limited.

Using the deep immunoSEQ assay, TCR CDR3 regions were amplified from genomic DNA by multiplex PCR. Extracted genomic DNA from each cell subset was spread evenly across all wells of several immunoSEQ 96-well plates, with each plate serving as a replicate. For sorted subsets, approximately 210 ng genomic DNA, equal to some 28,000 T cell genomes, was loaded into each replicate PCR. Purified libraries were measured with a Qubit 3.0 fluorometer, size-checked on a Bioanalyzer 2100, and measured again with the KAPA Library Quantification kit. Every immunoSEQ 96-well plate was sequenced on a dedicated single-read 150-cycle Illumina NextSeq 550 flow cell. Regarding the original processing steps: Because only junctional sequences without quality scores were contained in the immunoSEQ output, filtering matching that applied to full-length reads could not be performed. To assign V/J genes and CDR3, sequences were annotated using PyIR, a Python wrapper for IgBLAST v1.9, with IMGT germline references. Reads were removed for weak V/J assignments (E-value above 1e-6), missing CDR3, stop codons, out-of-frame junctions, or ambiguous translated residues. V3J clonotypes were defined as sequences sharing an identical inferred V gene, J gene, and CDR3 amino acid sequence. To compute the percentage overlap between repertoires, the number of shared unique clonotypes was divided by the size of the smaller repertoire. Repertoire richness was assessed with RTK rarefaction, the Chao1 estimator, and Recon v2.1 estimates of unobserved clonotypes. Generation probabilities were computed with OLGA for all TCRbeta clonotypes obtained by the gDNA method from a few donors. In TCRdb, the immuneACCESS table is reduced to in-frame sequences with V and J assigned. These tables do not hold every clone; where another copy was compared, an unresolved V gene accounts for under half, and the others remain unexplained. V, J and clone size are those of that table, while D and trimming were read from the DNA. This sample holds some 1 million clones; about 80% were observed only once. Clones ranked in the top ten supply 1.4% of the sample.

V loses 4 bases, J loses 0 bases, and the germline ends lie 12 bases apart. Looking up the germline V gene yields CDR1 SGHTA and CDR2 FQGTGA. Measured from the cysteine to the phenylalanine, the CDR3 is 15 residues long. Only the CDR3 region is kept as DNA, spanning 45 bases read in frame from base 1. Healthy HIV-negative adults with no recently reported acute infections or vaccinations were included as donors. Every donor was a Caucasian adult living in Nashville, Tennessee, USA. Magnetic negative selection was used to enrich CD4+ T cells, after which naive cells were positively selected on CD45RA and the negative fraction became the memory subset. After blood collection by leukapheresis, PBMCs were isolated using Ficoll-Histopaque density gradient centrifugation and then cryopreserved in the vapor phase of liquid nitrogen. Purity and quantity of every magnetically sorted T cell population were checked by analytical flow cytometry. Each sorted fraction had its genomic DNA isolated and then quantified by UV absorbance on a Nanodrop 2000c.

As concerns this clone: The antigen it recognizes is unknown. One base away there is no much larger clone; base qualities are not given.

The chain joins TRBV7-3 to TRBJ2-5, with no reliable assignment of the D segment. The receptor's source is a man in his late teens or twenties in good health. The specimen sequenced was memory CD4+ T cells sorted from blood. The sample's cell subset or site label is to be understood as: CD45RA-negative fraction. In nucleotide form, the sequence is TGTGCCAGCAGCTCACCCGACCAACACCAAGAGACCCAGTACTTC. Its protein product is CASSSPDQHQETQYF.